The 17 T cell receptor beta chains given below trace back to one sample, sequenced in a study of T cell responses to AZD1222 COVID-19 vaccine. Profiled with immunoSEQ multiplex PCR; TCRdb holds only in-frame clones, not every one. The table includes 90,000 to 120,000 clones, approximately 88% detected once. The input for sequencing was peripheral blood, taken on day 0 of AZD1222 vaccination. These receptors were obtained from an adult in good health.

The chain uses TRBV4-2 and TRBJ2-7, with 10 bases that match TRBD2. The CDR3 has 16 residues. J was trimmed by 4 bases and V by 3 bases; bases with no gene match: 9. CDR1 LGHNA and CDR2 YNFKEQ come from the germline V gene. The CDR3 sequence: CASSQDNLAGEYEQYF. In DNA, the CDR3 is TGTGCCAGCAGCCAGGATAATCTAGCGGGGGAGTACGAGCAGTACTTC.

This rearrangement joins TRBV2 to TRBJ2-1; 7 nucleotides agree with TRBD1. Germline CDR1 SNHLY, CDR2 FYNNEI. Trimming at V came to 4 bases and at J to 6 bases, leaving 3 bases not matched to a gene. CDR3 size: 13 residues. The CDR3 DNA is TGTGCCAGCAGTGGACAGGGCGTCAATGAGCAGTTCTTC. Amino acids: CASSGQGVNEQFF.

The chain couples TRBV6-5 to TRBJ2-3, with D maybe TRBD1 (7 bases). This CDR3 spans 14 amino acids. The germline V and J ends were trimmed by 8 bases and 6 bases, with 18 bases remaining between them. Germline loops: CDR1 MNHEY, CDR2 SVGAGI. The CDR3 DNA reads TGTGCCAGCTTAGCAGGGGGGTATGCTGATACGCAGTATTTT. Translation gives CASLAGGYADTQYF.

This CDR3 is CATSGVIGALREVRSTDTQYF. The CDR3 bases are TGTGCCACCAGTGGGGTGATTGGGGCCTTGCGGGAGGTACGCTCCACAGATACGCAGTATTTT. This sequence joins TRBV24-1 and TRBJ2-3; 8 nucleotides agree with TRBD2. Germline-derived CDR1 and CDR2 are KGHDR and SFDVKD. The trim removed 5 bases at V and 2 bases at J, leaving 23 bases unmatched. CDR3 length: 21 residues.

In regard to this clone: Other DNA variants within this sample encode the same CDR3. This chain joins TRBV6-5 and TRBJ1-2; D call uncertain. Looked up from germline, CDR1 is MNHEY and CDR2 is SVGAGI. The CDR3 totals 13 residues. V lost 2 bases and J lost 5, with 9 bases in between. The CDR3 DNA reads as TGTGCCAGCAGTTACGAGGGTGATTATGGCTACACCTTC. Its protein product is CASSYEGDYGYTF.

The chain carries TRBV7-6 and TRBJ2-1; unclear D gene. The V end lost 3 bases, the J end lost 0 bases, and 12 bases lay between the germline ends. Germline-derived CDR1 and CDR2 are SGHVS and FNYEAQ. The CDR3 is made up of 16 amino acids. CDR3 in amino acids: CASSFLTGPSYNEQFF. The CDR3 DNA is TGTGCCAGCAGCTTTTTGACGGGCCCCTCCTACAATGAGCAGTTCTTC.

The chain uses TRBV15 and TRBJ2-2; D could derive from TRBD1 or TRBD2 (5 bases each). Looked up from germline, CDR1 is LNHNV and CDR2 is YYDKDF (reference sequence). Deletions cut 1 base from V and 5 bases from J, with 11 bases between. CDR3 length: 15 amino acids. The CDR3 here is CATSRGGVATGELFF. CDR3 DNA sequence: TGTGCCACCAGCAGAGGAGGGGTCGCAACCGGGGAGCTGTTTTTT.

V usage is TRBV18 and J usage is TRBJ2-1; D gene unclear. The V gene lost 4 bases and the J gene lost 2 bases, with 12 bases spanning the gap. This CDR3 is 15 amino acids long. Germline V gives CDR1 KGHSH, CDR2 LQKENI. The CDR3 reads CASSLTPQTYNEQFF. The CDR3 bases are TGTGCCAGCTCACTAACTCCACAGACCTACAATGAGCAGTTCTTC.

This clone appeared a single time. This chain uses TRBV6-6 with TRBJ2-3; D gene uncertain. The CDR3 loop spans 16 amino acids. CDR1 and CDR2 from the germline V gene are MNHNY and SVGAGI (reference sequence). V was trimmed by 3 bases and J by 2 bases, leaving 15 bases between them. The CDR3 loop reads CASSYRTSVDTDTQYF. CDR3 nucleotide sequence: TGTGCCAGCAGTTATCGTACGTCGGTCGACACAGATACGCAGTATTTT.

On this clone itself: Other DNA sequences in the sample encode the same CDR3. DNA for the CDR3: TGTGCCAGCATAAAGGCCAGGGCCTCAATTTATAATTCACCCCTCCACTTT. It translates to CASIKARASIYNSPLHF. The rearrangement joins TRBV28 to TRBJ1-6; D is possibly TRBD1 (5 bases). Germline V gives CDR1 MDHEN, CDR2 SYDVKM. The CDR3 sequence is 17 residues long. The V end lost 7 bases, the J end lost 4 bases, and 20 bases lay between the germline ends.

The chain has TRBV5-1 and TRBJ2-2, with D maybe TRBD1 (5 bases). Germline V CDR1 and CDR2: SGHRS, YFSETQ. The V end was cut by 4 bases, the J end by 0 bases, with 10 bases between. This CDR3 region has 15 residues. CDR3 in amino acids: CASSLQDSNTGELFF. CDR3 DNA sequence: TGCGCCAGCAGCCTACAGGATTCGAACACCGGGGAGCTGTTTTTT.

This clone was seen just once. The V and J genes are TRBV24-1 and TRBJ1-1, with TRBD1 matching 7 bases. Per the germline V gene, CDR1 is KGHDR and CDR2 is SFDVKD. Trimming at V came to 3 bases and at J to 3 bases, leaving 6 bases not matched to a gene. CDR3 size: 15 residues. CDR3 nucleotides: TGTGCCACCAGTGATCCCAATACAGGGGACACTGAAGCTTTCTTT. This gives the protein CATSDPNTGDTEAFF.

The rearrangement links TRBV5-6 to TRBJ2-1, with 14 bases aligning to TRBD2. The CDR3 is 17 amino acids. The trim removed 4 bases at V and 3 bases at J, leaving 6 bases unmatched. Germline V CDR1 and CDR2: SGHDT, YYEEEE. The CDR3 DNA reads TGTGCCAGCAGCCCCGGGACTAGCGGGAGTTTCTACAATGAGCAGTTCTTC. Protein product: CASSPGTSGSFYNEQFF.

This clone was recorded only once. In DNA form, the CDR3 reads TGTGCCAGCAGCAGGGAAGGGCTCAATTCACCCCTCCACTTT. Its translation: CASSREGLNSPLHF. This chain uses TRBV3-1 (or the pseudogene TRBV3-2) with TRBJ1-6; D ambiguous. This CDR3 comprises 14 residues. Per the germline V gene, CDR1 is LGHDT and CDR2 is YNNKEL (reference sequence). Trimming took 5 bases from V and 7 from J, leaving 12 bases between them.

The CDR3 sequence: CASSLPGSRYEQYF. CDR3 in DNA: TGCGCCAGCAGCTTGCCAGGGTCGCGCTACGAGCAGTACTTC. This rearrangement joins TRBV5-1 to TRBJ2-7; the D gene is possibly TRBD1 (5 bases). The CDR3 contains 14 residues. CDR1 is SGHRS and CDR2 is YFSETQ in the germline V gene. Trimming stripped 1 base from V and 3 bases from J, with 11 bases between.

The V and J genes are TRBV7-3 and TRBJ1-1, with D uncertain. The CDR3 is 14 amino acids. From germline, CDR1 is SGHTA and CDR2 FQGTGA. V gave up 1 base and J gave up 2 bases, with 8 bases separating them. In nucleotides, the CDR3 is TGTGCCAGCAGCTTAATGGGCAGTAACACTGAAGCTTTCTTT. It translates to CASSLMGSNTEAFF.

This sequence joins TRBV7-6 and TRBJ2-4; 10 positions match TRBD1. The CDR3 consists of 14 residues. CDR1 and CDR2 (germline): SGHVS, FNYEAQ. The V segment lost 4 bases and the J segment 6 bases; nucleotides outside the gene matches: 3. CDR3 protein: CASSSGTGVNIQYF. The CDR3 DNA sequence: TGTGCCAGCAGCTCCGGGACAGGGGTAAACATTCAGTACTTC. Using reference TRBV7-6 and TRBJ2-4 for the parts outside the CDR3, the full variable domain is GAGVSQSPRYKVTKRGQDVALRCDPISGHVSLYWYRQALGQGPEFLTYFNYEAQQDKSGLPNDRFSAERPEGSISTLTIQRTEQRDSAMYRCASSSGTGVNIQYFGAGTRLSVL.